The clone carrying this T cell receptor beta chain was counted between two and nine times. This sample was included in a study of breast tumors, draining lymph nodes, adjacent tissues. The J segment lost 5 bases and the V segment lost 5 bases, leaving 12 bases of the junction unmatched. CDR3 size: 16 residues. Germline loops: CDR1 MDHEN, CDR2 SYDVKM. Each CDR3 protein is one row after TCRdb ran MiXCR on the multiplex PCR reads. The sample consists of under 20,000 distinct CDR3 sequences, around 46% of them appearing once. This receptor was taken from a female donor with breast cancer. Some clones in this sample may be carry-over from other donors' samples. V is TRBV28 and J is TRBJ2-1; 7 nucleotides line up with TRBD2. Material for sequencing was breast tumor tissue. The CDR3 DNA follows: TGTGCCAGCAGTCCCAGCTTGGGACTAAGAAACAATGAGCAGTTCTTC. This encodes CASSPSLGLRNNEQFF.